Given below is one T cell receptor (beta chain) in context. The antigen remains unidentified. The sample belongs to a study of cytomegalovirus exposure and HLA in healthy donors. Whole-study results and caveats: Most subjects' HLA-A and HLA-B alleles were reportedly predicted from TCR beta sequences. Data from an earlier analysis indicated that most TCR beta V segments were productive either about 87% or about 30% of the time.

With 60 Vbeta and 13 Jbeta primers, the PCR was carried out. The method was immunoSEQ multiplex PCR; TCRdb's version includes in-frame clones alone and lacks a portion of them. This table has under 150,000 clones, under 85% appearing once. The germline V gene encodes CDR1 SGDLS and CDR2 YYNGEE. This CDR3 contains 12 residues. V was pared by 0 bases and J by 8 bases, with 8 bases between. The sequence derives from a boy between 5 and 17 years old in good health and CMV-seronegative. The genes are TRBV9 and TRBJ1-2; D is unclear. Sequencing was carried out using PBMCs. The CDR3 region is CASSVGAGGYTF. The CDR3 region has the DNA TGTGCCAGCAGCGTAGGGGCAGGCGGCTACACCTTC.